Listed below are T cell receptor beta chains from one sample, sequenced in a study of response to subunit inactivated influenza vaccine. TCRdb fed the RT-PCR reads into MiXCR, producing one record per CDR3 protein. Counted here are approximately 680,000 distinct CDR3 sequences, 15% to 17% occurring once; the ten biggest clones make up 9.5% to 13%. The specimen was PBMCs from blood, collected 11 to 12 days after vaccination. Every receptor here comes from a man aged 50 to 60 who received an inactivated influenza vaccine. Each CDR3 is given with its conserved first and last residue. A D gene is named only where the DNA matches it firmly.

>TRBV12-3/TRBV12-4|.|TRBJ2-1
CASSLMGTHPFF
>TRBV6-2/TRBV6-3|TRBD2|TRBJ2-1
CASSYPAGGPYNEQFF
>TRBV10-3|.|TRBJ1-1
CAISEEVLAFF
>TRBV6-2/TRBV6-3|TRBD2|TRBJ2-7
CASSRTSGSGGEQYF
>TRBV6-1|.|TRBJ1-5
CASTVGGADQPQHF
>TRBV28|.|TRBJ1-2
CASGTYYGYTF
>TRBV11-2|.|TRBJ2-5
CASSLGPDPWETQYF
>TRBV20-1|TRBD1|TRBJ1-4
CSADQGGTNEKLFF
>TRBV5-6|.|TRBJ2-7
CASSLLEYEQYF
>TRBV7-2|.|TRBJ2-1
CASSGFYNEQFF
>TRBV7-8|.|TRBJ2-1
CASSLDGSAGITLNEQFF
>TRBV29-1|TRBD1|TRBJ2-7
CSVVDRGAYEQYF
>TRBV6-5|.|TRBJ1-1
CASSYGRSGTEAFF
>TRBV14|TRBD2|TRBJ2-3
CASSFASGRSDSTDTQYF
>TRBV6-2/TRBV6-3|TRBD1|TRBJ1-2
CASRQRTGSYGYTF
>TRBV4-3|TRBD2|TRBJ2-3
CASSQDISLTSGKPDTQYF
>TRBV7-8|.|TRBJ1-5
CASRATRGIDNQPQHF
>TRBV5-6|.|TRBJ2-7
CASSWTSTYEQYF
>TRBV6-2/TRBV6-3|.|TRBJ2-7
CASSWLRLSYEQYF
>TRBV20-1|.|TRBJ2-2
CSARGGISIPGELFF
>TRBV29-1|.|TRBJ2-3
CSVEKTQPGDTQYF
>TRBV14|.|TRBJ2-2
CASRPQDSSLPTGELFF
>TRBV7-9|TRBD2|TRBJ2-7
CASSSPPGLAFYEQYF
>TRBV12-3/TRBV12-4|.|TRBJ2-3
CASSLWKLASSTDTQYF
>TRBV10-3|TRBD2|TRBJ2-4
CAISGKLAGGPQDIQYF
>TRBV20-1|TRBD2|TRBJ2-3
CSAETSGRAPDTQYF
>TRBV4-3|.|TRBJ2-3
CASSQDLRPGSGYNTDTQYF
>TRBV11-2|TRBD2|TRBJ2-7
CASSIRTSGGRPFYEQYF
>TRBV10-1|.|TRBJ2-7
CASMRRGSYEQYF
>TRBV10-3|.|TRBJ1-1
CAISEDTLNTEAFF
>TRBV28|TRBD1|TRBJ1-1
CASSPHHQGAPTEAFF
>TRBV5-1|.|TRBJ1-3
CASSPDSGNTIYF
>TRBV7-2|.|TRBJ2-1
CASSFRGRNNEQFF
>TRBV6-1|.|TRBJ1-3
CASYTGNTIYF
>TRBV29-1|TRBD2|TRBJ2-7
CSVVGTSGRRTSYEQYF
>TRBV5-5|.|TRBJ1-2
CASSWGPRQNYGYTF
>TRBV9|TRBD2|TRBJ2-7
CASSPAGVSYEQYF
>TRBV29-1|TRBD1|TRBJ2-2
CSANDRGFTGELFF
>TRBV6-5|TRBD1|TRBJ2-3
CASSYPGQGADTQYF
>TRBV11-2|TRBD2|TRBJ2-4
CASSPPGLAGGGDIQYF
>TRBV30|.|TRBJ2-3
CAWNRVVDTQYF
>TRBV5-6|TRBD2|TRBJ2-3
CASSSPLAGGTDTQYF
>TRBV28|TRBD1|TRBJ2-5
CASSLPTGGLETQYF
>TRBV3-1|TRBD1|TRBJ2-4
CASSQDATGLYRIQYF
>TRBV7-2|TRBD2|TRBJ2-2
CASSLGLAETGELFF
>TRBV3-1|.|TRBJ1-6
CASSQTGSSPLHF
>TRBV7-9|TRBD1|TRBJ1-1
CASTVGDRIMNTEAFF
>TRBV11-2|TRBD1|TRBJ2-5
CASSLVVGGQGWQETQYF
>TRBV2|.|TRBJ2-7
CASSEAPVPRGEQYF
>TRBV12-3/TRBV12-4|TRBD1|TRBJ2-1
CASSFARGNEQFF
>TRBV7-2|TRBD1|TRBJ2-5
CASSLGVRGRETQYF
>TRBV7-2|.|TRBJ2-7
CASSQTYYEQYF
>TRBV7-9|TRBD2|TRBJ2-6
CASSWAGAGANVLTF
>TRBV6-5|TRBD1|TRBJ2-5
CASSYSGQGKETQYF